The present T cell receptor (beta chain) was sequenced within a study of blood T cell repertoires in COVID-19. In the study overall: The origin of the acute and convalescent COVID-19 samples was the United States, Italy and Spain. PBMCs, B-cell-depleted T cells, or T cells provided the cDNA or gDNA that made up the material.

Per the authors' pipeline: By means of reference gene primer amplification, nucleated cell counts were estimated. Sequencing was performed with immunoSEQ multiplex PCR; in TCRdb, only in-frame clones are kept and a portion is missing. The V and J calls and the clone size are those of that table, but D and trimming were determined from the DNA. This sample has tens of thousands of clones, with 87% found just once. This clone occurred once. Sequencing was performed on peripheral blood. The TCR originated in a human donor in a cohort sampled during active COVID-19.

The CDR3 bases are TGTGCCAGCAGCGTCTACCGGGACAGGGGTGGAAACACCATATATTTT. This encodes CASSVYRDRGGNTIYF. This sequence joins TRBV5-4 and TRBJ1-3; 10 bases fit TRBD1. In germline, CDR1 is SGHNT, CDR2 YYREEE (reference sequence). After removal of 4 bases from V and 3 bases from J, the junction contained 7 bases not matched to a gene. This CDR3 is 16 amino acids long.